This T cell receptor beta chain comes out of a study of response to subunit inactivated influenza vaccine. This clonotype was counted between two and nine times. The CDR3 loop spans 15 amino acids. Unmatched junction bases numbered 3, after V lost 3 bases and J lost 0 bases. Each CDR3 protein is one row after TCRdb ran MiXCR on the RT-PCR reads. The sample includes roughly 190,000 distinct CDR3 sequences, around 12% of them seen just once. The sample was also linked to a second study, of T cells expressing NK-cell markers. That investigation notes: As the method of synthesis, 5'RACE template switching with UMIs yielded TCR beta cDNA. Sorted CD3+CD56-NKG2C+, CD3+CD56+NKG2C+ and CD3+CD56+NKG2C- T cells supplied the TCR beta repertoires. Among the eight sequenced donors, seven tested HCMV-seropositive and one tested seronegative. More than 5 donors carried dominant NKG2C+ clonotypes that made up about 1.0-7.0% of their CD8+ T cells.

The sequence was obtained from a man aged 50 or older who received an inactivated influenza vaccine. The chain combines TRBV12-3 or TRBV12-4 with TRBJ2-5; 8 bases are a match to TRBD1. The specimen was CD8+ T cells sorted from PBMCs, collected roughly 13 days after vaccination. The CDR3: CASSLDRVNQETQYF. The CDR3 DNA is TGTGCCAGCAGTTTGGACAGGGTTAACCAAGAGACCCAGTACTTC.